This TCR beta chain was profiled in a study of identifying expanded T cells in peripheral blood. Findings and limits, study-wide: Over about two and four weeks, about 15 and 19 clones changed, versus more than 1 between replicates. Across healthy donors, higher total template counts meant significantly greater two-week count variance.

This CDR3 comprises 15 residues. Germline trimming cut 0 bases from V and 5 bases from J; bases unmatched to any gene: 3. Germline V lookup: CDR1 SGHNT, CDR2 YENEEA. As concerns this clone: Its antigen is not identified.

No infections or other immune events were documented during collection. Data came from immunoSEQ multiplex PCR; TCRdb stores just in-frame clones and leaves some out. The table lists about 89,000 clones, approximately 83% of them singletons. The receptor comes from a person between 18 and 70 years old in good health. The specimen was blood. The chain employs TRBV11-3 and TRBJ1-4; 7 nucleotides agree with TRBD1. The CDR3 is CASSLDGTVNEKLFF. In DNA, the CDR3 is TGTGCCAGCAGCTTAGATGGGACAGTCAATGAAAAACTGTTTTTT.